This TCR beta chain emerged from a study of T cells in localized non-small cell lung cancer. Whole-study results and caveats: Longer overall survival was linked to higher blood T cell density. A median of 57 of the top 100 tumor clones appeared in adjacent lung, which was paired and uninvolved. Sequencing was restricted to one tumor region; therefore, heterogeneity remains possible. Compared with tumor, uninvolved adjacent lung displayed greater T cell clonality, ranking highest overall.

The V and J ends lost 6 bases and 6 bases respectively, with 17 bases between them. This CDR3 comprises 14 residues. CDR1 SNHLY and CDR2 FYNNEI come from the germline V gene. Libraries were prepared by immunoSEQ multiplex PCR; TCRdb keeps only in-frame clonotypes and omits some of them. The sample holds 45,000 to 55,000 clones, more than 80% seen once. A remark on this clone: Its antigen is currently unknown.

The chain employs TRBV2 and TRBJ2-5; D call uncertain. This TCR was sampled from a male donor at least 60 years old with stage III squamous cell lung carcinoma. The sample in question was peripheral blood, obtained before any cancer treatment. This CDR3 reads CASSLGVDRKTQYF. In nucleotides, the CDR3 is TGTGCCAGCAGCCTAGGTGTGGATCGGAAGACCCAGTACTTC. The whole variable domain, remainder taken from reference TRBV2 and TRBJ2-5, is EPEVTQTPSHQVTQMGQEVILRCVPISNHLYFYWYRQILGQKVEFLVSFYNNEISEKSEIFDDQFSVERPDGSNFTLKIRSTKLEDSAMYFCASSLGVDRKTQYFGPGTRLLVL.